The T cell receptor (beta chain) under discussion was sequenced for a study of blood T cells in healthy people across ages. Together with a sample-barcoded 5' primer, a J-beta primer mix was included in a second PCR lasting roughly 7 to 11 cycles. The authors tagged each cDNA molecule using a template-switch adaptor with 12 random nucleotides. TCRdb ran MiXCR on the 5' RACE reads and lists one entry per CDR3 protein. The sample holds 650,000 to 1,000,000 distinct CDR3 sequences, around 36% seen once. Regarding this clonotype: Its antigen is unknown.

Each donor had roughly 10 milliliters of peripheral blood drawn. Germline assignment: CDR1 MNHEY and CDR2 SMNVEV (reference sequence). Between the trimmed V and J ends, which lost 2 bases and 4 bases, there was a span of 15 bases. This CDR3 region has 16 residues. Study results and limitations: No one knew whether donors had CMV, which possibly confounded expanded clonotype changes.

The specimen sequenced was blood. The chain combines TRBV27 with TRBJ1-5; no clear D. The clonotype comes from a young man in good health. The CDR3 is CASSLRYPKPNQPQHF. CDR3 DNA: TGTGCCAGCAGTTTACGGTATCCCAAGCCTAATCAGCCCCAGCATTTT.